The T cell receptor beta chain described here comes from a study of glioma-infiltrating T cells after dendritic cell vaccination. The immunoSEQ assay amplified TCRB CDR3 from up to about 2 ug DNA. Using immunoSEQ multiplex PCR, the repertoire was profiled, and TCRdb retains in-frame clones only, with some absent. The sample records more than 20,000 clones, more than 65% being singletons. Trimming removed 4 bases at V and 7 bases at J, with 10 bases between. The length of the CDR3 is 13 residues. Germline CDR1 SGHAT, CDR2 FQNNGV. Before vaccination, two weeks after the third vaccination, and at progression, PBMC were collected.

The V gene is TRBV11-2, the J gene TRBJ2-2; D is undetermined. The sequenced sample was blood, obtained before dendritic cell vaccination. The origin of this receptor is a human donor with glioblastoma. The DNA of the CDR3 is TGTGCCAGCAGCTCCCAACCGGTCGGGGAGCTGTTTTTT. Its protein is CASSSQPVGELFF.